This is a list of T cell receptor beta chains from one sample in a study of T cells in Graves' hyperthyroidism and ophthalmopathy. A single record per CDR3 protein comes from TCRdb applying MiXCR to the multiplex PCR reads. The sample carries roughly 500,000 distinct CDR3 sequences, 46% recorded once. Input material: peripheral blood or thyroid tissue (not recorded which). Receptors were obtained from an adult woman with Graves' disease, either hyperthyroidism or ophthalmopathy (not recorded which). The CDR3 runs from the conserved cysteine through the conserved F or W. D genes are given only for firm matches.

cdr3_aa,j_call,d_call,v_call
CASSHTGMLYEQYF,TRBJ2-7,.,TRBV7-8
CASSQTGGTEALF,TRBJ1-1,TRBD1,TRBV7-9
CSAQNTGTGNEKLFF,TRBJ1-4,TRBD1,TRBV29-1
CATRDGIYEQYF,TRBJ2-7,.,TRBV10-3
CSARDLREGDTGELFF,TRBJ2-2,.,TRBV20-1
CASSTRTGGAAAFF,TRBJ1-1,TRBD1,TRBV2
CASSRGPPTEAGANVLTF,TRBJ2-6,.,TRBV7-2
CASSLPENRAEAFF,TRBJ1-1,.,TRBV7-2
CASRLQGYGYTF,TRBJ1-2,TRBD1,TRBV6-1
CSVGQGMSEKLFF,TRBJ1-4,TRBD1,TRBV29-1
CASSLDLWTTSPLHF,TRBJ1-6,.,TRBV12-3/TRBV12-4
CAISHGTGQETQYF,TRBJ2-5,.,TRBV10-3
CASIRDRDSPLHF,TRBJ1-6,TRBD1,TRBV2
CASSYFASEQYF,TRBJ2-7,.,TRBV6-2/TRBV6-3
CASSLDRTNSYEQYF,TRBJ2-7,.,TRBV11-2
CSAGGLEAFF,TRBJ1-1,.,TRBV20-1
CASSRGGTGELFF,TRBJ2-2,.,TRBV7-9
CASSLPAGYEQYF,TRBJ2-7,.,TRBV7-9
CSASQTGGYYGYTF,TRBJ1-2,TRBD1,TRBV20-1
CAISEFAGPNYEQYF,TRBJ2-7,.,TRBV10-3
CASTPSGGQETQYF,TRBJ2-5,TRBD2,TRBV19
CSVVYTNSYEQYF,TRBJ2-7,.,TRBV29-1
CASSLGGPRTGELFF,TRBJ2-2,.,TRBV12-3/TRBV12-4
CASSELAGSGGEPQYF,TRBJ2-5,TRBD2,TRBV7-9
CASSRQRESQETQYF,TRBJ2-5,TRBD2,TRBV7-6
CASSLFPRSPLLNTGELFF,TRBJ2-2,.,TRBV12-3/TRBV12-4
CASSFAQATGELFF,TRBJ2-2,.,TRBV7-3
CSAREMGLGGYTF,TRBJ1-2,.,TRBV20-1
CATTLRGMGDTQYF,TRBJ2-3,TRBD2,TRBV19
CASSLGGGYGQETQYF,TRBJ2-5,.,TRBV5-4
CSARDASGNTIYF,TRBJ1-3,.,TRBV20-1
CAISAHMTYGPTF,TRBJ1-2,.,TRBV10-3
CATSRDGGQAYEQYF,TRBJ2-7,TRBD1,TRBV15
CASSQEETGFGYTF,TRBJ1-2,TRBD1,TRBV4-1
CASSGGTSYEQYF,.,.,TRBV9
CASSLGPGGRTNEQYF,TRBJ2-7,TRBD1,TRBV7-9
CASSPRETGELFF,TRBJ2-2,.,TRBV18
CASSTDRRGTEAFF,TRBJ1-1,TRBD1,TRBV19
CASGAGGGSPLHF,TRBJ1-6,.,TRBV7-9
CSAQILNQPQHF,TRBJ1-5,.,TRBV20-1
CSVDRGRWETQYF,TRBJ2-5,.,TRBV29-1
CSVVDRGRFSTGELFF,TRBJ2-2,TRBD1,TRBV29-1
CASSRRTGGNQPQHF,TRBJ1-5,TRBD1,TRBV19
CSVEREAFF,TRBJ1-1,.,TRBV29-1
CASSPGREETQYF,TRBJ2-5,.,TRBV7-2